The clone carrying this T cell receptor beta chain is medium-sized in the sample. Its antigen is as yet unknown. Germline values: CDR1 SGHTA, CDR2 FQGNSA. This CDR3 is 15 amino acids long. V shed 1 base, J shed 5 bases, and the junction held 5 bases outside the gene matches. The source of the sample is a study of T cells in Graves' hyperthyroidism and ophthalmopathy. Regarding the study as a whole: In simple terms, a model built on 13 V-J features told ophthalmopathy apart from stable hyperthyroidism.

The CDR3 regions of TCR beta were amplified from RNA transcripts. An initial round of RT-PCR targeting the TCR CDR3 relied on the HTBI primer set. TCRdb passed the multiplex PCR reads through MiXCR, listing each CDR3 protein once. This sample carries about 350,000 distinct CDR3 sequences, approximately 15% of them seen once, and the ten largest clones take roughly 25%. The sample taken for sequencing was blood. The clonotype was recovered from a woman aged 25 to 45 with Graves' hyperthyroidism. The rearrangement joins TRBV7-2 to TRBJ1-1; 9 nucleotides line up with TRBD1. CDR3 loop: CASSLVGQGGTEAFF. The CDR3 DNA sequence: TGTGCCAGCAGCTTAGTGGGACAGGGAGGGACTGAAGCTTTCTTT.